This TCR beta chain was profiled in a study of shared clonotypes between healthy human individuals. Regarding the study as a whole: The sampled material consisted only of blood, and tissue repertoires are likely to differ.

Using immunoSEQ multiplex PCR, the repertoire was profiled, and TCRdb retains in-frame clones only, with some absent. This table has roughly 2.2 million clones, approximately 93% appearing once. In germline, CDR1 is SNHLY, CDR2 FYNNEI. V trimming: 4 bases; J trimming: 6 bases; junction bases outside the gene matches: 2. There are 14 residues in the CDR3. About this clone: Its matching antigen is unknown.

The sequenced material came from naive CD4+ T cells from PBMCs. The subset is: CD45RA+ positively selected. The chain joins TRBV2 to TRBJ1-5; 11 nucleotides agree with TRBD1. The TCR was taken from a man younger than 35 in good health. Some clones in this sample may be carry-over from other donors' samples. The CDR3 reads CASSGGTGGQPQHF. The CDR3 DNA follows: TGTGCCAGCAGTGGTGGGACAGGGGGTCAGCCCCAGCATTTT.